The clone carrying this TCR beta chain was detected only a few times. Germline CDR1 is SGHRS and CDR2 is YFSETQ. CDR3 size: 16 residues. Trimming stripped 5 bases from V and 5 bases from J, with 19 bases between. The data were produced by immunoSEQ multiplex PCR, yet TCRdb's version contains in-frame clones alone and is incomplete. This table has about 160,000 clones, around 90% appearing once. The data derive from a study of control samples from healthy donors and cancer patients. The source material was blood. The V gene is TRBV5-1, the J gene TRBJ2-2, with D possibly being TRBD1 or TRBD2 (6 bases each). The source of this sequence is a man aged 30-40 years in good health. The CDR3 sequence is CASRGSGARETGELFF. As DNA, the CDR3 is TGCGCCAGCAGGGGTTCGGGGGCCCGGGAGACCGGGGAGCTGTTTTTT.